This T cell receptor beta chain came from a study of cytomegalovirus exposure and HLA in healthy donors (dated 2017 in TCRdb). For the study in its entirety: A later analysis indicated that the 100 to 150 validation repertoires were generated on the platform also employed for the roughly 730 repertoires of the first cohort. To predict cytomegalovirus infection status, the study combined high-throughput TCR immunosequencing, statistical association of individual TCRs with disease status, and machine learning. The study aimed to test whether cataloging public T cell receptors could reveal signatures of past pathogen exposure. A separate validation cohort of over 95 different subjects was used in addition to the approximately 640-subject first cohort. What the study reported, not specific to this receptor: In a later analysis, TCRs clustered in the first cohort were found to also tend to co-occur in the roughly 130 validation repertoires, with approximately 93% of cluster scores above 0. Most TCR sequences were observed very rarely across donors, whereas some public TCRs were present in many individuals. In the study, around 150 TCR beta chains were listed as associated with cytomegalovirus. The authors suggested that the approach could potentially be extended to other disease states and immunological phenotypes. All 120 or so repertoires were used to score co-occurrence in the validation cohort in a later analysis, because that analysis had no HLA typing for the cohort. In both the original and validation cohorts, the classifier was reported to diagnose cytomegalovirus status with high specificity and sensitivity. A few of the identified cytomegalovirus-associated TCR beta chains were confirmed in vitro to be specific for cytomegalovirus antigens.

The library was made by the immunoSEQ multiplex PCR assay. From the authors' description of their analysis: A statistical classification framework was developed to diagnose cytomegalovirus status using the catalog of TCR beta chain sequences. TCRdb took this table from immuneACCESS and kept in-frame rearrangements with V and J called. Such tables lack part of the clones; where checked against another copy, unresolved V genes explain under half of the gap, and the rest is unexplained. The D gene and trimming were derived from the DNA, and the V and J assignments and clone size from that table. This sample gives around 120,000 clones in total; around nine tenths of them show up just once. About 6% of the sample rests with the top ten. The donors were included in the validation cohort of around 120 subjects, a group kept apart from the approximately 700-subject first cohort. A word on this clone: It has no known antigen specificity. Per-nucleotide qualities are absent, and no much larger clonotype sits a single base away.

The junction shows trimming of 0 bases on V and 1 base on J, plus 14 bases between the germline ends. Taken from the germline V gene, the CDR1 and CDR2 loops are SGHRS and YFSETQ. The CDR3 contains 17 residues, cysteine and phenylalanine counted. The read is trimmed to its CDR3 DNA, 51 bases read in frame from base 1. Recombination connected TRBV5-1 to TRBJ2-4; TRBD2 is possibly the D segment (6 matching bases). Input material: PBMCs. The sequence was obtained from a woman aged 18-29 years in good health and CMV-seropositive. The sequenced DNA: TGCGCCAGCAGCTTGGGGGTGGGAGGATCGGCCAAAAACATTCAGTACTTC. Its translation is CASSLGVGGSAKNIQYF.